This T cell receptor (beta chain) comes out of a study of T cell responses to AZD1222 COVID-19 vaccine. Second-dose intervals of approximately 4 or approximately 12 weeks were pooled. Measured with immunoSEQ multiplex PCR; TCRdb has only the in-frame clones, and not every one. This sample has some 120,000 clones, with about 90% found just once. With regard to this clone: The target antigen is unknown.

The V segment lost 6 bases and the J segment 2 bases; nucleotides outside the gene matches: 6. CDR1 is MDHEN, CDR2 SYDVKM, per germline. This CDR3 contains 15 residues. Study findings and constraints: White British ancestry dominated among donors, who included more females, and clonal diversity was possibly underestimated. Scientists sampled the repertoires only once the peak T cell response had passed.

The receptor's source is an adult who received the AZD1222 COVID-19 vaccine. This material consisted of peripheral blood, taken 28 days after the second AZD1222 dose. This rearrangement joins TRBV28 to TRBJ2-1; 8 positions match TRBD1. CDR3 loop: CASSLTGGAYNEQFF. As DNA, the CDR3 is TGTGCCAGCAGCCTTACAGGGGGAGCCTACAATGAGCAGTTCTTC.